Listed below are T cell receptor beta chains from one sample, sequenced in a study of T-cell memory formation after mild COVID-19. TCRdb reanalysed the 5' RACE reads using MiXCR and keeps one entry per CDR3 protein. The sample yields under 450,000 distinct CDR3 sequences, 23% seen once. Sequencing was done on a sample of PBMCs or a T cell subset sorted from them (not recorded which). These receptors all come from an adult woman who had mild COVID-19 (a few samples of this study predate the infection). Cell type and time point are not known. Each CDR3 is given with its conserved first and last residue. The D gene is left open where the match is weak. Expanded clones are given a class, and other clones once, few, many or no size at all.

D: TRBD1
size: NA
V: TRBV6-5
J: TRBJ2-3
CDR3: CASSYSTSETHRGLITDTQYF
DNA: TGTGCCAGCAGTTACTCGACAAGCGAGACTCACAGGGGGCTCATTACAGATACGCAGTATTTT

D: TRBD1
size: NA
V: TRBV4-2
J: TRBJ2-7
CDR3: CASSQDIYVGTGGYEQHF
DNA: TGTGCCAGCAGCCAAGATATTTATGTGGGGACAGGTGGCTACGAGCAGCACTTC

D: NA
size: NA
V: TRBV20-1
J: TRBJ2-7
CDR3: CSARVEGYEQYF
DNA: TGCAGTGCTAGAGTTGAGGGCTACGAGCAGTACTTC

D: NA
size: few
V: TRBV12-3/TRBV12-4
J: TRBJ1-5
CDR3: CASSLTGAHGQPQHF
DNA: TGTGCCAGCAGTTTAACGGGGGCCCATGGGCAGCCCCAGCATTTT

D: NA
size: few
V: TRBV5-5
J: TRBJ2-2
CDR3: CASRLQGAGELFF
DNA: TGTGCCAGCAGGCTGCAGGGTGCCGGGGAGCTGTTTTTT

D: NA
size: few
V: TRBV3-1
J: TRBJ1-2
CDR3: CASSQDGGLVYGYTF
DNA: TGTGCCAGCAGCCAAGATGGGGGGTTAGTCTATGGCTACACCTTC

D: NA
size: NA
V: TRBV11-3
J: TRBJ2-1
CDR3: CASSSNSANSYNEQFF
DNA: TGTGCCAGCAGCTCCAATAGCGCCAACTCCTACAATGAGCAGTTCTTC

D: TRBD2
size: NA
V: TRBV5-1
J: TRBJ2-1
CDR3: CASSLTSGSTNEQFF
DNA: TGCGCCAGCAGCTTGACTAGCGGGAGTACCAATGAGCAGTTCTTC

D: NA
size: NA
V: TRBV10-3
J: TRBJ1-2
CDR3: CAISDLGYGYTF
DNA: TGTGCCATCAGTGATCTGGGCTATGGCTACACCTTC

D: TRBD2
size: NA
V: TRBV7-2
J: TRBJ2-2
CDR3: CASSLDPSGRGELFF
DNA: TGTGCCAGCAGCTTAGACCCTAGCGGGAGAGGGGAGCTGTTTTTT

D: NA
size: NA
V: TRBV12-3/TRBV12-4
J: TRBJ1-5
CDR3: CASSLHGAGNSNQPQHF
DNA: TGTGCCAGCAGTTTACATGGGGCGGGAAATAGCAATCAGCCCCAGCATTTT

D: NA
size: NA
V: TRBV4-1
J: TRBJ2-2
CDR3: CASSQVWGDGELFF
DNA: TGCGCCAGCAGCCAAGTTTGGGGGGACGGGGAGCTGTTTTTT

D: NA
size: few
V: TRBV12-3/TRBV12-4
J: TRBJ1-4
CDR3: CASRKTGMNEKLFF
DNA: TGTGCCAGCAGGAAAACAGGGATGAATGAAAAACTGTTTTTT

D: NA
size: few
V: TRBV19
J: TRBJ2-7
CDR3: CASSMGDSVSYEQYF
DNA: TGTGCCAGTAGTATGGGTGACAGCGTATCCTACGAGCAGTACTTC

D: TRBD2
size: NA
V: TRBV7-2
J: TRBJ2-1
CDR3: CASSSRWSGNNEQFF
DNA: TGTGCCAGCAGCTCCCGGTGGAGCGGGAACAATGAGCAGTTCTTC

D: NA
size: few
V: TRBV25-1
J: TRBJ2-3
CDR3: CASSEGGATDTQYF
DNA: TGTGCCAGCAGTGAGGGAGGAGCCACAGATACGCAGTATTTT

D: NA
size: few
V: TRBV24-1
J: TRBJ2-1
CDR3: CATSDQIGSYNEQFF
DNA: TGTGCCACCAGTGATCAGATCGGTTCCTACAATGAGCAGTTCTTC

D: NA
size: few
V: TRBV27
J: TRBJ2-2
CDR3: CASSQETQGTGELFF
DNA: TGTGCCAGCAGTCAAGAGACTCAGGGAACCGGGGAGCTGTTTTTT

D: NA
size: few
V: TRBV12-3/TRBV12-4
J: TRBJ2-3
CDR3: CASSLGGRGGKDTQYF
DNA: TGTGCCAGCAGTTTAGGTGGTCGTGGAGGGAAAGATACGCAGTATTTT

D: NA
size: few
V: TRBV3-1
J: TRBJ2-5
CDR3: CASSQGDGTQYF
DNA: TGTGCCAGCAGCCAAGGGGATGGGACCCAGTACTTC

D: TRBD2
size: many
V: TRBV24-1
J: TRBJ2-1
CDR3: CATSTLGVAGEYNEQFF
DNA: TGTGCCACCAGTACACTTGGTGTAGCGGGAGAATACAATGAGCAGTTCTTC

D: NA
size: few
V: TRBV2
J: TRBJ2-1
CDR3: CASSETVRKFF
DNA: TGTGCCAGCAGTGAGACAGTTCGGAAGTTCTTC

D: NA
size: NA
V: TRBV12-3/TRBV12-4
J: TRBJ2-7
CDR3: CASSFRGTYEQYF
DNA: TGTGCCAGCAGTTTTCGGGGAACCTACGAGCAGTACTTC

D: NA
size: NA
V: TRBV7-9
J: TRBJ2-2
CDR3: CASSLEVRRTATGELFF
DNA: TGTGCCAGCAGCTTAGAGGTTAGACGGACAGCCACCGGGGAGCTGTTTTTT

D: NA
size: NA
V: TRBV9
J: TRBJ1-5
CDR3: CASSARVGQPQHF
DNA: TGTGCCAGCAGCGCCAGGGTGGGCCAGCCCCAGCATTTT

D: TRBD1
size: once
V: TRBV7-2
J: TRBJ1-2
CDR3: CASSRPQGARGYTF
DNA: TGTGCCAGCAGCCGACCGCAGGGGGCGCGTGGCTACACCTTC

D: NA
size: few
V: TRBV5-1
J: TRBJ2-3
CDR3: CASSLKGITDTQYF
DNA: TGCGCCAGCAGCTTGAAAGGGATCACAGATACGCAGTATTTT

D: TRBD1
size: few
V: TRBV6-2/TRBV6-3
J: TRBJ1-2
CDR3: CASSSADREGYGYTF
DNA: TGTGCCAGCAGTTCCGCGGACAGGGAGGGCTATGGCTACACCTTC

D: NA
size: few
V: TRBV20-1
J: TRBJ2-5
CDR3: CSAIGNQETQYF
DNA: TGCAGTGCTATTGGAAATCAAGAGACCCAGTACTTC

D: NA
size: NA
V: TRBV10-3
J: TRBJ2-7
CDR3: CAISEGRPVEQYF
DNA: TGTGCCATCAGTGAGGGACGGCCTGTAGAGCAGTACTTC

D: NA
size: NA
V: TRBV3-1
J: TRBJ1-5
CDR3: CASSQYGQPQHF
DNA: TGTGCCAGCAGCCAGTATGGTCAGCCCCAGCATTTT

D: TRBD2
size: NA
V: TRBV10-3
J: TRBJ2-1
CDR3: CAISGAGEHNEQFF
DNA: TGTGCCATCAGTGGTGCGGGAGAGCACAATGAGCAGTTCTTC

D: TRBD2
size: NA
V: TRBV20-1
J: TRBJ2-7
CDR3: CSARVPGTSGRDGQYF
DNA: TGCAGTGCTAGAGTGCCCGGGACTAGCGGGAGGGACGGGCAGTACTTC

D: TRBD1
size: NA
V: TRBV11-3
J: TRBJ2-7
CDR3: CASSFTTGGRGEQYF
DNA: TGTGCCAGCAGCTTCACGACAGGGGGGAGAGGCGAGCAGTACTTC

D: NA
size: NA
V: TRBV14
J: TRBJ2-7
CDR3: CASSPREAIPYEQYF
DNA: TGTGCCAGCAGCCCGAGAGAGGCTATCCCCTACGAGCAGTACTTC

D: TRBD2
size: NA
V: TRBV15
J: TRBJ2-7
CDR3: CATSRGSGGRYEQYF
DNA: TGTGCCACCAGCAGAGGGAGCGGGGGAAGATACGAGCAGTACTTC

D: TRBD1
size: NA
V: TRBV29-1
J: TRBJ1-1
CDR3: CSVLRDRGTNTEAFF
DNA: TGCAGCGTTCTCCGGGACAGGGGGACGAACACTGAAGCTTTCTTT

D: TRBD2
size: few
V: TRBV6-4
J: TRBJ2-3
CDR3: CASSSSGTKGTDTQYF
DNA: TGTGCCAGCAGTTCCTCCGGGACTAAAGGCACAGATACGCAGTATTTT

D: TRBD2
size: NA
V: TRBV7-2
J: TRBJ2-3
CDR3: CASSLGVAGAQYF
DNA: TGTGCCAGCAGCTTAGGGGTAGCGGGAGCGCAGTATTTT

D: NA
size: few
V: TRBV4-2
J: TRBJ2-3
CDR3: CASSQGDTDTQYF
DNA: TGTGCCAGCAGCCAGGGAGACACAGATACGCAGTATTTT

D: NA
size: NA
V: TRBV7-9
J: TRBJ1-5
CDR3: CASSFSRDRHQAQHF
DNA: TGTGCCAGCAGCTTTTCCCGGGACCGACATCAGGCCCAGCATTTT

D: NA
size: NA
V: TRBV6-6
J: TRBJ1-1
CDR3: CASSYSGGPTEAFF
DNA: TGTGCCAGCAGTTACTCGGGGGGCCCAACTGAAGCTTTCTTT